This TCR beta chain was recorded in a study of blood T cell repertoires in COVID-19. CDR1 and CDR2 (germline): LGHDT, YNNKEL (reference sequence). This CDR3 has 15 residues. V lost 4 bases, J lost 6 bases, and 13 bases lay in between. Sequencing used immunoSEQ multiplex PCR; TCRdb keeps in-frame clones, though not all of them. The table has 150,000 to 200,000 clones, roughly nine tenths seen once. Sequences were obtained from peripheral blood. J is TRBJ1-6 and V is TRBV3-1 (or the pseudogene TRBV3-2), with D maybe TRBD1 (5 bases). The receptor was derived from a man younger than 35 with acute or convalescent COVID-19. This chain's CDR3 is CASSPPGGSNSPLHF. The CDR3 DNA reads as TGTGCCAGCAGCCCCCCCGGGGGAAGTAATTCACCCCTCCACTTT.